This T cell receptor beta chain was identified in a study of CD8 T cells in ankylosing spondylitis. Study-wide results and caveats: Enrichment of disease-linked clones was reportedly significant in matched ankylosing spondylitis synovial fluid. What seemed typical of ankylosing spondylitis blood was a TCR beta motif built from roughly 8 highly homologous variants.

In regard to this clonotype: Its antigen is not known.

From the 5' RACE reads, TCRdb called clonotypes with MiXCR, one entry per CDR3 protein. The data hold roughly 150,000 distinct CDR3 sequences, with 25% to 35% observed a single time. Trimming took 5 bases from V and 4 from J; bases not matched to a gene: 4. This CDR3 has 12 residues. Germline V gene sequence: CDR1 DFQATT, CDR2 SNEGSKA (reference sequence). The sequence was obtained from a male donor with ankylosing spondylitis. The sequenced material came from synovial fluid, either unsorted or a sorted T cell fraction (not recorded which). The chain combines TRBV20-1 with TRBJ1-1, with 7 bases matching TRBD1. This chain's CDR3 is CSALTGTTEAFF. The CDR3, as DNA: TGCAGTGCTCTGACAGGGACCACTGAAGCTTTCTTT.